This TCR beta chain was captured in a study of identical twins. General study findings and limits: Conclusions leaned on cross-sectional statistical analysis and did not track the same donors over time.

TCRdb reanalysed the 5' RACE reads using MiXCR and keeps one entry per CDR3 protein. Counted here are approximately 1.8 million distinct CDR3 sequences, around a third occurring once; the ten biggest clones make up around 0.3%. On this clonotype itself: Its target is unknown.

The CDR3 covers 14 residues. CDR1 is ENHRY and CDR2 is SYGVKD in the germline V gene. Trimming at V came to 8 bases and at J to 4 bases, leaving 10 bases not matched to a gene. The clonotype originates from a newborn girl in good health. The chain carries TRBV10-3 and TRBJ2-5, with 7 bases matching TRBD1. Sequencing was done on a sample of cord blood. The CDR3 bases are TGTGCCATCTCTGGACAGGCCCAAGGAGAGACCCAGTACTTC. This codes for CAISGQAQGETQYF.